These 3 T cell receptor beta chains came from one sample sequenced in a study of regulatory T cells in long-lasting Graves disease. Investigators prepared the TCR beta libraries by applying iRepertoire HTBI primers and Arm-PCR of CDR3 regions. MiXCR, run by TCRdb on the multiplex PCR reads, gives a single entry per CDR3 protein. This sample yields some 500,000 distinct CDR3 sequences, of which around an eighth are seen a single time; 8.5% to 10% belongs to the top ten. The time point here: newly diagnosed GD, antithyroid drugs for less than 3 months. Isolated PBMC RNA provided the starting material for the TCR library. The data also belong to a second study, concerning T cells in Graves' hyperthyroidism and ophthalmopathy.

Sequencing was performed on peripheral blood mononuclear cells (PBMCs), taken at new diagnosis, from a patient treated with antithyroid drugs. These receptors were collected from a man aged 25-45 years with Graves disease.

This clonotype is a singleton in its sample. A far larger clone is just one base off, so this is likely a read error. The chain recombines TRBV12-3 or TRBV12-4 with TRBJ2-7, with 8 bases lining up with TRBD2. This CDR3 region has 16 residues. Written as DNA, the CDR3 is TGTGCCAGCAGCCAAGACAGGAGCGGGGGCACCTACGAGCAGTGCTTC. Its protein product is CASSQDRSGGTYEQCF.

In its sample, this clonotype was seen many times. The J gene is TRBJ2-5, the V gene TRBV18; 8 nucleotides agree with TRBD2. With 4 bases clipped from V and 3 bases from J, the junction kept 1 base outside the gene matches. Germline CDR1 reads KGHSH; CDR2 reads LQKENI. The CDR3 length is 13 residues. This chain's CDR3 is CASSRGLEETQYF. Here the CDR3 DNA reads TGTGCCAGCTCACGGGGACTAGAAGAGACCCAGTACTTC.

This clonotype was seen ten or more times. V and J are TRBV29-1 and TRBJ2-3, with 14 positions matching TRBD2. CDR3 size: 15 residues. The V gene's germline CDR1 is SQVTM and CDR2 ANQGSEA. J lost 4 bases, V lost 5 bases, and 5 bases had no gene match. The CDR3, as DNA: TGCAGCGTTCAGGGACTAGCGGGAGTGGCAGATACGCAGTATTTT. Protein product: CSVQGLAGVADTQYF.